This TCR beta chain is drawn from a study of T-cell memory formation after mild COVID-19 (dated by TCRdb to about 2021). For context, the study as a whole: TCR sequence clusters from the two donors were largely donor specific. In two donors, T-cell clones that expanded and contracted after mild COVID-19 were followed by sequencing TCRalpha and TCRbeta repertoires longitudinally. Two young, previously healthy adult volunteers made up the cohort, one male and one female. What the research found in general, with its limitations: The detection of some responding clones in pre-infection memory suggests that pre-existing cross-reactive memory T cells joined the SARS-CoV-2 response. From day 15 to 85, contracting clones showed balanced CD4/CD8 phenotypes, whereas a second wave of clones that expanded from day 15 to 37 leaned towards CD4+. SARS-CoV-2 specificity was not confirmed for the second-wave clones peaking on day 37. Contracting CD4+ clones turned up mainly in the CM and EM memory subsets, whereas EMRA was where CD8+ clones were enriched. Only a couple of mild cases were covered in the study, and larger cohorts including severe cases with pre-infection samples were considered necessary.

Data came from an Illumina NovaSeq 6000. TCRalpha and TCRbeta cDNA libraries were built by 5'RACE with constant-segment primers, adding sample barcodes and unique molecular identifiers. RNA was extracted from every sample with Trizol reagent. The libraries were amplified in two PCR steps, and the second step added a second sample barcode and Illumina TruSeq adapters. Libraries were sequenced on an Illumina NovaSeq with 2 x 150 bp paired-end reads. Under the source paper's analysis protocol: Reads were demultiplexed and collapsed into UMI-guided consensus sequences with migec v1.2.7. Using mixcr v2.1.11, UMI consensuses were aligned to TRA and TRB V and J templates and then assembled into clonotypes. Clonotypes were classified as expanded or contracted when called significant by both edgeR and NoisET, with noise models trained on biological replicates. For edgeR calls, the cutoffs were a false discovery rate-adjusted p below 0.01 and a log2 fold-change threshold of 1. As an exploratory analysis of dynamics, PCA with hierarchical clustering was applied to max-normalized trajectories of the 1000 most abundant clonotypes. Each responding clone was given a CD4 or CD8 phenotype based on the CD4+ and CD8+ repertoires, which had been sequenced separately. The raw public reads went through TCRdb reprocessing: fastp at Q25, MiXCR clone calling, in-frame beta chains kept. Merged by CDR3 protein, the rows form single entries marked with the most common genes and DNA. These V and J calls rely on TCRdb rather than the paper's analysis. This sample comprises just under 150,000 distinct CDR3 sequences, about 5.7% of them detected only once. The leading ten clones occupy approximately 2% of the sample.

As encoded in the germline V gene (reference sequence), CDR1 is DFQATT while CDR2 is SNEGSKA. V loses 3 bases, J loses 4 bases, and the germline ends lie 21 bases apart. From cysteine to phenylalanine, the CDR3 is 16 amino acids long. Only the CDR3 DNA stays, 48 bases, in frame from base 1. This clonotype was picked up many times. The clone's antigen remains unknown. No per-base quality is available; no much larger clone lies one base away. Ficoll-Paque density gradient centrifugation was the method used to isolate PBMCs. This TCR came from an adult woman who had mild COVID-19 (a few samples of this study predate the infection). The sample titles of this study are shuffled in the database, so cell type and time point are left out; the donor was told from shared clones. The receptor chain draws on TRBV20-1 and TRBJ1-1; a tentative D match to TRBD1 spans 5 bases. Sequences were obtained from PBMCs or a T cell subset sorted from them (not recorded which). In nucleotides, the sequence is TGCAGTGCTAGGGACGGGACCACCCGCAGGGTCACTGAAGCTTTCTTT. This yields the protein CSARDGTTRRVTEAFF.